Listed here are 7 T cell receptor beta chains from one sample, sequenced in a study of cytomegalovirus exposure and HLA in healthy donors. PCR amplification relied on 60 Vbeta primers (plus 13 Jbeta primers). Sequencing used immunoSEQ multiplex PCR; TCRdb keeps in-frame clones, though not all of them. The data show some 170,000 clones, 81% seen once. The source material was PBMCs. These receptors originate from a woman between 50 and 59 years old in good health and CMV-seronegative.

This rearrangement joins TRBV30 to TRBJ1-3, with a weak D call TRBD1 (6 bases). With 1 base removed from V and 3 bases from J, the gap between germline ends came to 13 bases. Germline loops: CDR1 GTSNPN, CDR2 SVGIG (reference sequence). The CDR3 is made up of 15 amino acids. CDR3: CAWSAKPGVGNTIYF. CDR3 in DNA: TGTGCCTGGAGTGCAAAACCAGGGGTTGGAAACACCATATATTTT.

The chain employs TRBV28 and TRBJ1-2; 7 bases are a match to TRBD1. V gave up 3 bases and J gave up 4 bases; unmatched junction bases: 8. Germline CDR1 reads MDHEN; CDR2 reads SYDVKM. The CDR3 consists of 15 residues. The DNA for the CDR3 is TGTGCCAGCAGTTTCCTGGCAGGGGGTACCTATGGCTACACCTTC. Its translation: CASSFLAGGTYGYTF.

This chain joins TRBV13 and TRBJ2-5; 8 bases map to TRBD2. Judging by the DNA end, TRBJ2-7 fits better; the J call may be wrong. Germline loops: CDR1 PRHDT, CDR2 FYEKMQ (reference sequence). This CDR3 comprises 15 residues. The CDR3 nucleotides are TGTGCCAGCAGCCTCCGCTCAGCGGGGGACTACGAGCAGTACTTC. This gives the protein CASSLRSAGDYEQYF.

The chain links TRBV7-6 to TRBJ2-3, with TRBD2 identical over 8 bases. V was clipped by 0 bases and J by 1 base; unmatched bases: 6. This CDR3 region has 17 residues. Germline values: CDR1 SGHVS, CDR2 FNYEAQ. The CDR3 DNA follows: TGTGCCAGCAGCTTAGCTAGCGGGACGACCGGCACAGATACGCAGTATTTT. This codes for CASSLASGTTGTDTQYF.

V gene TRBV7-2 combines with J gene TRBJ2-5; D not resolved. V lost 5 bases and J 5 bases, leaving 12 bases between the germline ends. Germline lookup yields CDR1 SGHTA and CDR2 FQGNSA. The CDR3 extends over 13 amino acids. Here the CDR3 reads CASSPLIGETQYF. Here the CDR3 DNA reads TGTGCCAGCAGCCCGTTGATCGGGGAGACCCAGTACTTC.

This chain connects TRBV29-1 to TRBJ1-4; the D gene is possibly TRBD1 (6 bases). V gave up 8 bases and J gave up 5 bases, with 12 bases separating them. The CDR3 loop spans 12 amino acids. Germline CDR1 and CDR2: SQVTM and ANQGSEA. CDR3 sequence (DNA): TGCAGCTGGACAGTGAACAATGAAAAACTGTTTTTT. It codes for CSWTVNNEKLFF.

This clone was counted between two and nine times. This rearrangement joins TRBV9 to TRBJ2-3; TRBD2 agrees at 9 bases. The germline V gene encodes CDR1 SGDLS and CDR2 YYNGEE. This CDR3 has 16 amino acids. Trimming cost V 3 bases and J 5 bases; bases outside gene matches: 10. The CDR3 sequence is CASSAPRGRARDTQYF. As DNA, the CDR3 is TGTGCCAGCAGCGCCCCTCGCGGGAGGGCCAGAGATACGCAGTATTTT. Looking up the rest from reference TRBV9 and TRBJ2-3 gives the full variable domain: DSGVTQTPKHLITATGQRVTLRCSPRSGDLSVYWYQQSLDQGLQFLIQYYNGEERAKGNILERFSAQQFPDLHSELNLSSLELGDSALYFCASSAPRGRARDTQYFGPGTRLTVL.